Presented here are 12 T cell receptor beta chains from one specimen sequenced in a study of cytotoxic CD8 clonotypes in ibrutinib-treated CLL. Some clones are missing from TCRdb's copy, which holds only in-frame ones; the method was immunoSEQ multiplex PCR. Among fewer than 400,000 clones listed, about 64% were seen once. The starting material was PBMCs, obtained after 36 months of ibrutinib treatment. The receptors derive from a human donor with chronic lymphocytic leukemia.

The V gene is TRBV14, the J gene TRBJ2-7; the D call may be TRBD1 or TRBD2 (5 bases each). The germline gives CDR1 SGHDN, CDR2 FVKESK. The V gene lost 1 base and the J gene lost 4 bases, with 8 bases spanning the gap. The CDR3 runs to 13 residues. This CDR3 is CASSQAREYEQYF. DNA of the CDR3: TGTGCCAGCAGCCAAGCCAGGGAGTACGAGCAGTACTTC.

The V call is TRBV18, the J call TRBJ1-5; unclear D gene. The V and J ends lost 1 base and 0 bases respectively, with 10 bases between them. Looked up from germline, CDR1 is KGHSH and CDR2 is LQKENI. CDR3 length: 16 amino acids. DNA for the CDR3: TGTGCCAGCTCACCACGACACTTACTTAGCAATCAGCCCCAGCATTTT. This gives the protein CASSPRHLLSNQPQHF.

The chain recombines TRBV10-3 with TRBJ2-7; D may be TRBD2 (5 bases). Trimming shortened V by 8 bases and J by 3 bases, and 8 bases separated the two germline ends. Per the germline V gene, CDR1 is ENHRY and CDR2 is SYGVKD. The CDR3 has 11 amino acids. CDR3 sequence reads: CAIRRGYEQYF. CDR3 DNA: TGTGCCATCCGACGGGGCTACGAGCAGTACTTC.

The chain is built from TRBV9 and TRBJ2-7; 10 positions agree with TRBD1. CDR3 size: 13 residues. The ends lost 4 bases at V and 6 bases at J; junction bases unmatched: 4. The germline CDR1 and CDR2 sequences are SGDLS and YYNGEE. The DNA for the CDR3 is TGTGCCAGCAGCACCCGGACAGGGGGCGAGCAGTACTTC. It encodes CASSTRTGGEQYF.

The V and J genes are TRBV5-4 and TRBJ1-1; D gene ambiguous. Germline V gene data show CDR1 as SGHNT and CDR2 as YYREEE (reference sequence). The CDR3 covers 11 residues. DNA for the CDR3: TGTGCAACGCGTGGTCCCACTGAAGCTTTCTTT. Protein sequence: CATRGPTEAFF. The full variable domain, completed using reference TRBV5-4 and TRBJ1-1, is ETGVTQSPTHLIKTRGQQVTLRCSSQSGHNTVSWYQQALGQGPQFIFQYYREEENGRGNFPPRFSGLQFPNYSSELNVNALELDDSALYLCATRGPTEAFFGQGTRLTVV.

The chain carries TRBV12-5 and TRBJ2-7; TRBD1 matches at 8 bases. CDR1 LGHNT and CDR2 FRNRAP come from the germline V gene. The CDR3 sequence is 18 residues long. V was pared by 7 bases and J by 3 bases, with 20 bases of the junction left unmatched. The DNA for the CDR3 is TGTGCTAGTGCCCGGACAGGGCATCCCCCAACTTCCAACTACGAGCAGTACTTC. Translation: CASARTGHPPTSNYEQYF.

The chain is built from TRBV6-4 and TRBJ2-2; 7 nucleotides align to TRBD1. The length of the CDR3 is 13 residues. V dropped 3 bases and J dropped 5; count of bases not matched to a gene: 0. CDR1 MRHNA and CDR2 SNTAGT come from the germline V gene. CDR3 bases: TGTGCCAGCAGTGAGACAGGGACCGGGGAGCTGTTTTTT. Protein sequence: CASSETGTGELFF.

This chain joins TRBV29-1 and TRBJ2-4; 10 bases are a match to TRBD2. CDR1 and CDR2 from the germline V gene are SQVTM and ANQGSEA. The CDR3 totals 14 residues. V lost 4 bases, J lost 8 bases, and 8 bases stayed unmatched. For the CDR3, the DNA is TGCAGCGTTGTTTCGAGCGGGGGGGTGCACATTCAGTACTTC. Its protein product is CSVVSSGGVHIQYF.

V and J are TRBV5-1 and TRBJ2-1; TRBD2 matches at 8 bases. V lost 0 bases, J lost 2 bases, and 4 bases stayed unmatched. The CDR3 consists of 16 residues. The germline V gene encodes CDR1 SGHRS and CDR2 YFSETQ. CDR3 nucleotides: TGCGCCAGCAGCTTGGGTTGGCGGGGGGCCTACAATGAGCAGTTCTTC. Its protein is CASSLGWRGAYNEQFF. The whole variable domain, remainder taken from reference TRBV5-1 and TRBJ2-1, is KAGVTQTPRYLIKTRGQQVTLSCSPISGHRSVSWYQQTPGQGLQFLFEYFSETQRNKGNFPGRFSGRQFSNSRSEMNVSTLELGDSALYLCASSLGWRGAYNEQFFGPGTRLTVL.

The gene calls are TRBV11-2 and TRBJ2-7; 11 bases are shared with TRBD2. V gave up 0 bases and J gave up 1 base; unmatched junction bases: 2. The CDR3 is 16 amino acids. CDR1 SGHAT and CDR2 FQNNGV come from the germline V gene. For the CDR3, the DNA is TGTGCCAGCAGCTTAGAGGCTAGCGGGGGGTCCTACGAGCAGTACTTC. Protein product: CASSLEASGGSYEQYF.

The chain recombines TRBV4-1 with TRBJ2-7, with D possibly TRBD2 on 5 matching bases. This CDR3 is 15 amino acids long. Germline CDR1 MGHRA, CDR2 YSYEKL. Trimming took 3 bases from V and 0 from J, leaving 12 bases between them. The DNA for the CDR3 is TGCGCCAGCAGCCACCCAGGACTTAGCTCCTACGAGCAGTACTTC. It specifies CASSHPGLSSYEQYF.

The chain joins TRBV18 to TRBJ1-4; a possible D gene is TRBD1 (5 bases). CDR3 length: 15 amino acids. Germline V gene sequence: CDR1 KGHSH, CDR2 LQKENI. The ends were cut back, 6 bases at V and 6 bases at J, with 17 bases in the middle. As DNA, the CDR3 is TGTGCCAGCTCCCACCCGGGGGACTCGGATGAAAAACTGTTTTTT. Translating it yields CASSHPGDSDEKLFF. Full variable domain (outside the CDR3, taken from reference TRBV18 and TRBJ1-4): NAGVMQNPRHLVRRRGQEARLRCSPMKGHSHVYWYRQLPEEGLKFMVYLQKENIIDESGMPKERFSAEFPKEGPSILRIQQVVRGDSAAYFCASSHPGDSDEKLFFGSGTQLSVL.